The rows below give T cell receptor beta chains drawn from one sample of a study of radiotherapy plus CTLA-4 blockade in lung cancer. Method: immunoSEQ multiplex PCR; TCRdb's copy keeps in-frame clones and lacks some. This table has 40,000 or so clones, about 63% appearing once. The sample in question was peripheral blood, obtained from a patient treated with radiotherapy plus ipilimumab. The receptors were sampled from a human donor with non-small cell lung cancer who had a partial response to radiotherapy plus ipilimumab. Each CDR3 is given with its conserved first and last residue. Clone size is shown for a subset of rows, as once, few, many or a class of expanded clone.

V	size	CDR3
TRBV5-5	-	CASSQRTDDTEAFF
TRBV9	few	CASSPRVSYNEQFF
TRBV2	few	CASSMGTLSGETQYF
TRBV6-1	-	CASSTLAGGLDEQFF
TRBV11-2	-	CASSLRLAGTYEQYF
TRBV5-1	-	CASSLGQGAEKLFF
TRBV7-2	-	CASQGLAAYNEQFF
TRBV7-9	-	CASSAGAGNEKLFF
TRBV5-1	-	CASGEFGSTDTQYF
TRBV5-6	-	CASSVMWGAEAFF
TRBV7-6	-	CASSLPGGNNEQFF
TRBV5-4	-	CASSLGGQGYNEQFF
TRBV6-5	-	CASSLGSSYNEQFF
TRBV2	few	CASSEQGLGYTF
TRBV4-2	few	CASSPGDEQYF
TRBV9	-	CASSVEGRGGTQYF
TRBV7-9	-	CASSLLADTQYF
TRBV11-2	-	CASSPGTGENQPQHF
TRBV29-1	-	CSVRGGLNTGELFF
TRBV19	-	CASSIAGGEAFF
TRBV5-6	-	CASRPGTQPTYEQYF
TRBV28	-	CAITSGTSNYNEQFF
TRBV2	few	CASSPRPRGRGYTF
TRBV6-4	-	CASSDEGGSDNEQFF
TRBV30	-	CAWRGGGTNEKLFF
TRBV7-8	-	CASSLAQLGHALRPPSGNTIYF
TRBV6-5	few	CASWRQKSRETQYF
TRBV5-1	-	CASSLGLFGNNEQFF
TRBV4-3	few	CASSQGQGWREQYF
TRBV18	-	CASSTASGYEQYF
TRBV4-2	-	CASSRADRDASNSPLHF
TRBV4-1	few	CASSQDGQGRLFF
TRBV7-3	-	CASSQDRGKTDTQYF
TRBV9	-	CASSDARDSWTGELFF
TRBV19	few	CASSTIDRPRDYGYTF
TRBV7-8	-	CASSSPGTYGNTIYF
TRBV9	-	CASSVGAGKYEQYF
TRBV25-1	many	CASSESGRGSYEQYF
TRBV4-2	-	CASSQETGLAGGPHNEQFF
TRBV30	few	CAWSSLAGVRDTQYF
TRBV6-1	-	CASSDLLTLSNQPQHF
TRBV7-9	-	CASSPGGLAGGNEQFF
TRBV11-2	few	CASSPRGGSSYNEQFF
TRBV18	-	CASSPPSLSMNTEAFF
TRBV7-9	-	CASSLNLNNEQFF
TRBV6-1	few	CASSGGLNTGELFF
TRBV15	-	CATSRAGASGSHEQFF
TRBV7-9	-	CASSLGTGVYEQYF
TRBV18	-	CASSRSGSSYEQYF
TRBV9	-	CASSVGHIQETQYF
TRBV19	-	CASRGHNEFGEQYF